Each of the 17 T cell receptor beta chains below was sequenced from the same sample in a study of T cell responses to AZD1222 COVID-19 vaccine. Only in-frame clones appear in the TCRdb table, and some are missing; sequencing was by immunoSEQ multiplex PCR. The sample records roughly 130,000 clones, 75% to 90% being singletons. Sequencing was performed on peripheral blood, taken on day 0 of AZD1222 vaccination. These receptors all stem from an adult in good health.

The count of this clone is one. The chain is built from TRBV21-1 and TRBJ2-5; TRBD1 reflects the table's D call only, with no check against the DNA. TRBV21-1 constitutes a pseudogene. This CDR3 region has 16 residues. The CDR3 is CASSNRGRSPQETQYF. The CDR3 bases are TGTGCCAGCAGCAACAGGGGCCGCAGTCCTCAAGAGACCCAGTACTTC.

The chain couples TRBV4-1 to TRBJ2-2; 8 positions match TRBD1. The CDR3 has 14 amino acids. The V and J ends lost 5 bases and 6 bases, in that order; junction bases with no gene match: 5. Germline V gene lookup returns CDR1 MGHRA and CDR2 YSYEKL. CDR3 coding DNA: TGCGCCAGCAGCTCCCAGGGGGCGGCCGGGGAGCTGTTTTTT. It is translated as CASSSQGAAGELFF.

This clone was counted between two and nine times. V and J are TRBV4-2 and TRBJ2-7; 7 positions agree with TRBD1. The V and J ends lost 0 bases and 4 bases, in that order; junction bases with no gene match: 0. The CDR3 length is 13 residues. Looked up from germline, CDR1 is LGHNA and CDR2 is YNFKEQ. The CDR3 spells CASSQDRGYEQYF. The CDR3, as DNA: TGTGCCAGCAGCCAAGACAGGGGGTACGAGCAGTACTTC.

J is TRBJ2-2 and V is TRBV19; D is uncertain. Looked up from germline, CDR1 is LNHDA and CDR2 is SQIVND (reference sequence). The CDR3 runs 13 residues. Trimming pared 5 bases from V and 6 bases from J, leaving 10 bases between. CDR3 bases: TGTGCCAGTAGTCCCGCTCTGGCCGGGGAGCTGTTTTTT. It translates to CASSPALAGELFF. The whole variable domain, remainder taken from reference TRBV19 and TRBJ2-2, is DGGITQSPKYLFRKEGQNVTLSCEQNLNHDAMYWYRQDPGQGLRLIYYSQIVNDFQKGDIAEGYSVSREKKESFPLTVTSAQKNPTAFYLCASSPALAGELFFGEGSRLTVL.

This chain links TRBV9 with TRBJ1-1, with D tentatively TRBD1 (5 bases). Germline CDR1 is SGDLS and CDR2 is YYNGEE. This CDR3 contains 14 residues. V dropped 0 bases and J dropped 2 bases, with 8 bases sitting between them. The CDR3 loop is CASSVGQSNTEAFF. Here the CDR3 DNA reads TGTGCCAGCAGCGTAGGACAGAGTAACACTGAAGCTTTCTTT.

V and J are TRBV3-1 (or the pseudogene TRBV3-2) and TRBJ1-5; 7 bases map to TRBD1. Germline V gene data show CDR1 as LGHDT and CDR2 as YNNKEL (reference sequence). After removal of 5 bases from V and 6 bases from J, the junction contained 7 bases not matched to a gene. There are 14 residues in the CDR3. Written as DNA, the CDR3 is TGTGCCAGCAGCGGCCGACAGGGCGGTCAGCCCCAGCATTTT. Translated: CASSGRQGGQPQHF.

This rearrangement joins TRBV6-5 to TRBJ2-2, with a possible D match to TRBD1 (6 bases). CDR3 length equals 14 residues. V was pared by 8 bases and J by 0 bases, with 10 bases between. Germline V gene sequence: CDR1 MNHEY, CDR2 SVGAGI. The CDR3 DNA sequence: TGTGCCAGCTTGTACAGGGCGAACACCGGGGAGCTGTTTTTT. Its protein product is CASLYRANTGELFF.

The rearrangement joins TRBV5-1 to TRBJ2-5; 8 bases line up with TRBD1. The CDR3 totals 14 residues. The germline CDR1 and CDR2 sequences are SGHRS and YFSETQ. The junction had 8 bases not matched to a gene; V was cut back by 4 bases and J by 6 bases. The CDR3: CASSGGQEGKTQYF. Here the CDR3 DNA reads TGCGCCAGCAGCGGGGGACAGGAGGGAAAGACCCAGTACTTC.

This clone came up a few times. The gene calls are TRBV4-3 and TRBJ2-7; D not resolved. CDR3 length: 15 amino acids. Germline lookup yields CDR1 LGHNA and CDR2 YSLEER. The V end was cut by 0 bases, the J end by 1 base, with 10 bases between. CDR3 DNA sequence: TGCGCCAGCAGCCAAGAAGGGTCGGTTTCCTACGAGCAGTACTTC. Protein sequence: CASSQEGSVSYEQYF.

This clone was seen only once. The gene calls are TRBV12-3 or TRBV12-4 and TRBJ1-1, with a possible D match to TRBD1 (5 bases). The CDR3 contains 11 residues. The germline V and J ends were trimmed by 4 bases and 7 bases, with 7 bases remaining between them. The CDR3 DNA follows: TGTGCCAGCAGTTACAGGAGTGAAGCTTTCTTT. Its protein is CASSYRSEAFF.

The V call is TRBV19, the J call TRBJ1-5; D may be TRBD1 (5 bases). CDR1 and CDR2 (germline): LNHDA, SQIVND (reference sequence). The CDR3 covers 13 residues. V lost 8 bases and J 7 bases, leaving 15 bases between the germline ends. The CDR3 sequence is CASGTGGLQPQHF. CDR3 bases: TGTGCCAGTGGCACCGGGGGATTGCAGCCCCAGCATTTT.

The chain employs TRBV7-7 and TRBJ1-5; a weak D match, TRBD1 (5 bases). The germline CDR1 and CDR2 sequences are SSHAT and FNYEAQ (reference sequence). This CDR3 has 13 amino acids. V shed 9 bases and J shed 5 bases, with 14 bases lying between them. The CDR3 protein is CASSLGEDQPQHF. As DNA, the CDR3 is TGTGCCAGTTCCCTAGGGGAGGATCAGCCCCAGCATTTT.

This chain uses TRBV6-2 or TRBV6-3 with TRBJ1-5; 8 bases are a match to TRBD1. Germline-derived CDR1 and CDR2 are MNHEY and SVGEGT. This CDR3 has 15 amino acids. The ends lost 5 bases at V and 3 bases at J; junction bases unmatched: 6. CDR3 DNA sequence: TGTGCCAGCAGTCCACAGGGGGATGTCAATCAGCCCCAGCATTTT. It translates to CASSPQGDVNQPQHF.

This clone was observed a single time. The chain employs TRBV10-3 and TRBJ1-5, with D possibly being TRBD1 (6 bases). V shed 7 bases and J shed 4 bases, with 11 bases lying between them. CDR1 is ENHRY, CDR2 SYGVKD, per germline. The CDR3 spans 13 residues. The DNA for the CDR3 is TGTGCCATCACGCCAGGGGAGAATCAGCCCCAGCATTTT. Encoded protein: CAITPGENQPQHF.

The CDR3 bases are TGCGCCAGCAGCTCACAGGGGGTAAATGAAAAACTGTTTTTT. Its protein product is CASSSQGVNEKLFF. This rearrangement joins TRBV5-1 to TRBJ1-4; 8 nucleotides align to TRBD1. The CDR3 totals 14 residues. V lost 3 bases and J lost 5; bases outside the gene matches: 3. Germline CDR1 and CDR2: SGHRS and YFSETQ.

The chain carries TRBV7-9 and TRBJ1-3; a possible D gene is TRBD1 (6 bases). V was pared by 5 bases and J by 0 bases, with 17 bases between. Germline values: CDR1 SEHNR, CDR2 FQNEAQ (reference sequence). The CDR3 consists of 17 residues. As DNA, the CDR3 is TGTGCCAGCAGCCTTACCACAGGGTCCAGCTCTGGAAACACCATATATTTT. Amino acids: CASSLTTGSSSGNTIYF.

The V gene is TRBV5-1, the J gene TRBJ2-1; 9 bases are shared with TRBD2. After removal of 1 base from V and 5 bases from J, the junction contained 7 bases not matched to a gene. This CDR3 is built from 16 residues. Germline V lookup: CDR1 SGHRS, CDR2 YFSETQ. Written as DNA, the CDR3 is TGCGCCAGCAGCTTGTTCGCTAGCGGGGATGACAATGAGCAGTTCTTC. Translated: CASSLFASGDDNEQFF.